The 8 T cell receptor beta chains given below trace back to one sample, sequenced in a study of T cells in Graves' hyperthyroidism and ophthalmopathy. It was RNA transcripts that yielded the amplified TCR beta CDR3 regions. HTBI primers were used for first-round RT-PCR of the TCR CDR3. TCRdb recomputed calls from the multiplex PCR reads with MiXCR, one row per CDR3 protein. The sample yields around 620,000 distinct CDR3 sequences, around 15% seen once. Sequencing was performed on blood. The receptors were gathered from a woman in her twenties or thirties with Graves' hyperthyroidism.

The genes are TRBV20-1 and TRBJ1-2; TRBD1 aligns across 7 bases. Germline assignment: CDR1 DFQATT and CDR2 SNEGSKA (reference sequence). Losses at the gene ends were 2 bases for V and 8 bases for J; bases not matched to a gene: 11. The length of the CDR3 is 14 residues. The CDR3 loop reads CSARNPQGLGGYTF. CDR3 sequence (DNA): TGCAGTGCTAGAAACCCACAGGGGCTAGGCGGCTACACCTTC.

With regard to this clonotype: This may be a read error, as it is one base from a much larger clone. The rearrangement links TRBV3-1 to TRBJ2-7, with a weak D call TRBD2 (5 bases). The CDR3 length is 13 residues. Germline-derived CDR1 and CDR2 are LGHDT and YNNKEL (reference sequence). In DNA form, the CDR3 reads TGTGCCCGCAGCCAAGGACTTCGATACGAGCAGTACTTC. It yields the protein CARSQGLRYEQYF.

Many counts were recorded for this clonotype. This chain uses TRBV2 with TRBJ2-3, with D possibly matching TRBD2 (6 bases). This CDR3 spans 15 amino acids. Germline V gives CDR1 SNHLY, CDR2 FYNNEI. Deletions cut 4 bases from V and 2 bases from J, with 13 bases between. The CDR3 protein is CASSGSGAVTDTQYF. CDR3 nucleotides: TGTGCCAGCAGTGGGTCGGGAGCGGTCACAGATACGCAGTATTTT.

To note about this clonotype: A single base separates this from a much larger clone, so it may be a read error. The CDR3 loop reads CVSSQRRTSGGTDTQYF. The CDR3 DNA reads TGCGTCAGCAGCCAACGAAGGACTAGCGGGGGCACAGATACGCAGTATTTT. This rearrangement joins TRBV5-1 to TRBJ2-3; 12 bases agree with TRBD2. Looked up from germline, CDR1 is SGHRS and CDR2 is YFSETQ. CDR3 length equals 17 residues.

This clonotype has a handful of counts. CDR3 nucleotides: TGTGCCAGCAGCCTCTGGGAAAGCGGGAGTCCCGGGGAGCTGTTTTTT. Its protein product is CASSLWESGSPGELFF. The genes are TRBV16 and TRBJ2-2; TRBD2 matches at 8 bases. CDR3 length: 16 residues. Germline CDR1 is KGHSY and CDR2 is FQNENV. Germline trimming cut 4 bases from V and 6 bases from J; bases unmatched to any gene: 10.

The chain combines TRBV7-2 with TRBJ2-1; D is perhaps TRBD1 or TRBD2 (5 bases each). Trimming took off 3 bases at V and 7 bases at J, with 13 bases between the two ends. CDR1 SGHTA and CDR2 FQGNSA come from the germline V gene. CDR3 length: 14 amino acids. The chain's CDR3 is CASSFRGPLNEQFF. DNA for the CDR3: TGTGCCAGCAGCTTTAGGGGACCCCTGAATGAGCAGTTCTTC.

The chain has TRBV9 and TRBJ2-3; D may be TRBD1 (5 bases). The V gene lost 4 bases and the J gene lost 4 bases, with 16 bases spanning the gap. The CDR3 extends over 15 amino acids. CDR1 and CDR2 (germline): SGDLS, YYNGEE. This CDR3 reads CASSPAGLRADTQYF. The DNA for the CDR3 is TGTGCCAGCAGCCCGGCAGGGCTTAGGGCAGATACGCAGTATTTT. The full variable domain, with the rest looked up from reference TRBV9 and TRBJ2-3, is DSGVTQTPKHLITATGQRVTLRCSPRSGDLSVYWYQQSLDQGLQFLIQYYNGEERAKGNILERFSAQQFPDLHSELNLSSLELGDSALYFCASSPAGLRADTQYFGPGTRLTVL.

This clonotype was seen many times. The gene calls are TRBV6-1 and TRBJ2-1; weak D call: TRBD1 (5 bases). Germline-derived CDR1 and CDR2 are MNHNS and SASEGT. The CDR3 is 16 amino acids. Trimming took off 2 bases at V and 0 bases at J, with 11 bases between the two ends. In DNA, the CDR3 is TGTGCCAGCAGTGAATTCGGGCAGGGCTCCTACAATGAGCAGTTCTTC. Translated, it gives CASSEFGQGSYNEQFF.